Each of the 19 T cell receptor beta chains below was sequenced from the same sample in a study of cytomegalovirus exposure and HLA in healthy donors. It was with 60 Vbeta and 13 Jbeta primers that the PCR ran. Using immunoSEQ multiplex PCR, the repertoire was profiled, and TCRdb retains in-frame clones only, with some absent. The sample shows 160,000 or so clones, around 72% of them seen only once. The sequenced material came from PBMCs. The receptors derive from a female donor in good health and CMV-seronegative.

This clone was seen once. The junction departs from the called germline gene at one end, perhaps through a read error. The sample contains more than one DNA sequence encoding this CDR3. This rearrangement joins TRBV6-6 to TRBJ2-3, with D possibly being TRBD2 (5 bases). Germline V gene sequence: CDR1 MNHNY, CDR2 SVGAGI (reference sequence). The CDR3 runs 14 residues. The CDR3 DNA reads TGCGCCAGCAGTTACAGCGAGAGGGCGGATACGCAGTATTTT. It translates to CASSYSERADTQYF.

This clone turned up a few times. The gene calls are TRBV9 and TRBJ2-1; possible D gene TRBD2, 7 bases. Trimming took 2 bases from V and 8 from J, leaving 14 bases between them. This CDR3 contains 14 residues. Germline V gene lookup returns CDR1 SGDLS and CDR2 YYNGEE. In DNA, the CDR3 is TGTGCCAGCAGCGTCCGGGGGGCTAGGGATGAGCAGTTCTTC. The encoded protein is CASSVRGARDEQFF.

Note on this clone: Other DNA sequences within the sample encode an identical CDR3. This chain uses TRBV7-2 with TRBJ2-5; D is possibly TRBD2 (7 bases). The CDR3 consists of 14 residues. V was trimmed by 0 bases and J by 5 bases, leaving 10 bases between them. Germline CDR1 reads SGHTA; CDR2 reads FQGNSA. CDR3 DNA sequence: TGTGCCAGCAGCTTAGCGGGAGGGGGTGAGACCCAGTACTTC. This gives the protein CASSLAGGGETQYF.

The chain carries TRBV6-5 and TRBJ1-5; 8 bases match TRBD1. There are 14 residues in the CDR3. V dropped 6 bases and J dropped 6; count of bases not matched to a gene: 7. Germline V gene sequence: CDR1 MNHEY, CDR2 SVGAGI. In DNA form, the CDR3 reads TGTGCCAGCAGCCAGACAGGGGAGGTTCAGCCCCAGCATTTT. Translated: CASSQTGEVQPQHF.

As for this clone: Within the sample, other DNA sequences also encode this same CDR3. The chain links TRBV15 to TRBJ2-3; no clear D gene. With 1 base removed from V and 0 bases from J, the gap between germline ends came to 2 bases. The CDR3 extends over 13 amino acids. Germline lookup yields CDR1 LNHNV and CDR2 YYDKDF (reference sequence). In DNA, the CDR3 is TGTGCCACCAGCAGAGCTAGCACAGATACGCAGTATTTT. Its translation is CATSRASTDTQYF.

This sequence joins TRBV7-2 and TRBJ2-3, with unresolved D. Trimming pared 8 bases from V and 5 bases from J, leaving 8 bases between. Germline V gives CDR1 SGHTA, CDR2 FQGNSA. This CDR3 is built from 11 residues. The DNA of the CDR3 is TGTGCCAGCGGTCATAGAGATACGCAGTATTTT. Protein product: CASGHRDTQYF. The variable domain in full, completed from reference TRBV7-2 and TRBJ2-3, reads GAGVSQSPSNKVTEKGKDVELRCDPISGHTALYWYRQSLGQGLEFLIYFQGNSAPDKSGLPSDRFSAERTGGSVSTLTIQRTQQEDSAVYLCASGHRDTQYFGPGTRLTVL.

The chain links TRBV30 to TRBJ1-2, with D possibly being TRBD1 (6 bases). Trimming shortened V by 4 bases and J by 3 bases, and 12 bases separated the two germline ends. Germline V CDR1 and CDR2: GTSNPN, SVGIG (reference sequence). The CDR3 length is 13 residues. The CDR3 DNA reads TGTGCCTGGAATCCTCAGGGGTACTATGGCTACACCTTC. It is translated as CAWNPQGYYGYTF.

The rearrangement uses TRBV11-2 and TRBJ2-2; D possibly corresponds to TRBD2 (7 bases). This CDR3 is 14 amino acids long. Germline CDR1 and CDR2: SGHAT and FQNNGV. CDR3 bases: TGTGGAGGGGGATGGAGGGGGGGCACCGGGGAGCTGTTTTTT. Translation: CGGGWRGGTGELFF.

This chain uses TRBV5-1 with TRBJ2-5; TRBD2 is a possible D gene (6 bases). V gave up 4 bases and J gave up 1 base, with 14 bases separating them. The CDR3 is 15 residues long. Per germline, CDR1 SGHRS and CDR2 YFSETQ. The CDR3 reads CASSPGTGGQETQYF. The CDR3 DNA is TGCGCCAGCAGCCCTGGTACCGGGGGCCAAGAGACCCAGTACTTC.

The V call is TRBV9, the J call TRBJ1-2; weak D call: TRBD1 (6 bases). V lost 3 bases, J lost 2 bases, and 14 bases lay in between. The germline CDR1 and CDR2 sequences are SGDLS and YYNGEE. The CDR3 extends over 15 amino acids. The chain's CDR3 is CASSGPGQRNYGYTF. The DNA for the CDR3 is TGTGCCAGCAGCGGGCCGGGACAAAGGAACTATGGCTACACCTTC. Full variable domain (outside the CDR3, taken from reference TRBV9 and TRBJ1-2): DSGVTQTPKHLITATGQRVTLRCSPRSGDLSVYWYQQSLDQGLQFLIQYYNGEERAKGNILERFSAQQFPDLHSELNLSSLELGDSALYFCASSGPGQRNYGYTFGSGTRLTVV.

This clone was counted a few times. The CDR3 DNA follows: TGCGCCAGCAGCCAAGAAATTGGAGGGCTTGATGGCTACACCTTC. This translates into CASSQEIGGLDGYTF. This rearrangement joins TRBV4-3 to TRBJ1-2, with D uncertain. This CDR3 has 15 residues. Germline CDR1 reads LGHNA; CDR2 reads YSLEER. Trimming pared 0 bases from V and 6 bases from J, leaving 14 bases between.

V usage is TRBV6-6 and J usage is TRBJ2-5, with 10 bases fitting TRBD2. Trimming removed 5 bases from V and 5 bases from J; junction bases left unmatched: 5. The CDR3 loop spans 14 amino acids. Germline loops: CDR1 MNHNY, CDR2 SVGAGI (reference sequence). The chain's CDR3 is CASSPGTSVETQYF. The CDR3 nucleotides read TGTGCCAGCAGTCCCGGGACTAGCGTGGAGACCCAGTACTTC.

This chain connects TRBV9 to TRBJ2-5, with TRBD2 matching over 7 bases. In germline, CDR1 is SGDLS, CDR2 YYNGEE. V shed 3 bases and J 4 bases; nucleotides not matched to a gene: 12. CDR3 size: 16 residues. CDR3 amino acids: CASSARTSGVGETQYF. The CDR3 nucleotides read TGTGCCAGCAGCGCCCGGACTAGTGGGGTTGGAGAGACCCAGTACTTC. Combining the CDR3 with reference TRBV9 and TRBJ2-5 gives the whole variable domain DSGVTQTPKHLITATGQRVTLRCSPRSGDLSVYWYQQSLDQGLQFLIQYYNGEERAKGNILERFSAQQFPDLHSELNLSSLELGDSALYFCASSARTSGVGETQYFGPGTRLLVL.

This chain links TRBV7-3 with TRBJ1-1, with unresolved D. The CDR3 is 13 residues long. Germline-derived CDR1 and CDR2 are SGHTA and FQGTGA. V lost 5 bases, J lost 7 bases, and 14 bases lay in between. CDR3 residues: CASSAGRADEAFF. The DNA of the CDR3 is TGTGCCAGCAGCGCCGGGAGGGCAGATGAAGCTTTCTTT.

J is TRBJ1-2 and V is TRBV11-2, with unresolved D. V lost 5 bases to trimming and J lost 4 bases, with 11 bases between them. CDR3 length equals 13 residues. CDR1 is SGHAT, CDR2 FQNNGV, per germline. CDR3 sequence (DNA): TGTGCCAGCAGCCCGGGAGTCAGCTATGGCTACACCTTC. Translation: CASSPGVSYGYTF.

The CDR3 here is CASTSSRGTEAFF. In DNA, the CDR3 is TGTGCCAGCACCTCAAGCCGGGGAACTGAAGCTTTCTTT. The chain carries TRBV6-5 and TRBJ1-1; D remains unclear. V was cut by 7 bases and J by 5 bases, with 14 bases left in between. The germline CDR1 and CDR2 sequences are MNHEY and SVGAGI. CDR3 length: 13 amino acids.

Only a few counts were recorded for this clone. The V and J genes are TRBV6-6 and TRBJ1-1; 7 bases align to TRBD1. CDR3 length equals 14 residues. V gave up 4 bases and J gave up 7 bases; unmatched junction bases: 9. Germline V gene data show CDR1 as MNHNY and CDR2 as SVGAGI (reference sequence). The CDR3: CASSFVTGPLEAFF. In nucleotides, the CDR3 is TGTGCCAGCAGTTTTGTGACAGGGCCGCTTGAAGCTTTCTTT.

CDR3 nucleotides: TGCAGCGTTGAAGACACGGGAGGCTACACCTTC. Translating it yields CSVEDTGGYTF. The V and J genes are TRBV29-1 and TRBJ1-2; D is uncertain. The CDR3 spans 11 residues. V lost 0 bases, J lost 8 bases, and 7 bases lay in between. Germline lookup yields CDR1 SQVTM and CDR2 ANQGSEA. Drawing the rest from reference TRBV29-1 and TRBJ1-2, the complete variable domain is SAVISQKPSRDICQRGTSLTIQCQVDSQVTMMFWYRQQPGQSLTLIATANQGSEATYESGFVIDKFPISRPNLTFSTLTVSNMSPEDSSIYLCSVEDTGGYTFGSGTRLTVV.

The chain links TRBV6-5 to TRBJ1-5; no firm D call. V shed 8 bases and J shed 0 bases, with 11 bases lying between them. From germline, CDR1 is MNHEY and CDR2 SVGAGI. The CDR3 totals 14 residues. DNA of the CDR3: TGTGCCAGCGGCCATCAGAATAGCAATCAGCCCCAGCATTTT. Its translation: CASGHQNSNQPQHF.